This T cell receptor beta chain originates from a study of T cell responses to AZD1222 COVID-19 vaccine. Per germline, CDR1 SNHLY and CDR2 FYNNEI. The CDR3 sequence is 11 residues long. Trimming shortened V by 8 bases and J by 4 bases, and 9 bases separated the two germline ends. Clones were sequenced by immunoSEQ multiplex PCR, and TCRdb holds only the in-frame ones, with some missing. The sample yields about 120,000 clones, about 92% seen once. The study's findings and limits: Spike-specific TCR breadth and depth grew following two AZD1222 doses. Close to half of all spike-specific TCRs reportedly target regions of the variants that are unmutated.

Concerning this clone: What it recognizes is unknown.

The V call is TRBV2, the J call TRBJ2-7, with a possible D match to TRBD2 (6 bases). Sample: peripheral blood, taken 28 days after the second AZD1222 dose. The receptor's source is an adult who received the AZD1222 COVID-19 vaccine. CDR3 DNA sequence: TGTGCCAGCGGGACTGATTACGAGCAGTACTTC. Residues: CASGTDYEQYF. Filled out from reference TRBV2 and TRBJ2-7, the complete variable domain reads EPEVTQTPSHQVTQMGQEVILRCVPISNHLYFYWYRQILGQKVEFLVSFYNNEISEKSEIFDDQFSVERPDGSNFTLKIRSTKLEDSAMYFCASGTDYEQYFGPGTRLTVT.